Included here is one T cell receptor (beta chain) sequence, with context. The record originates from a study of neoadjuvant anti-PD-1 for oral cavity cancer. The CDR3 totals 17 residues. After removal of 2 bases from V and 4 bases from J, the junction contained 11 bases not matched to a gene. CDR1 is LGHNA and CDR2 is YSLEER in the germline V gene. Time point: after neoadjuvant nivolumab, at surgical resection. Generated by immunoSEQ multiplex PCR, the TCRdb table keeps only in-frame clones and is missing some. This sample has about 23,000 clones, with 40% to 55% found just once. The sample consisted of tumor tissue, taken after nivolumab (anti-PD-1) treatment. The TCR originated in a person aged 35-79 years with oral cavity squamous cell carcinoma. The rearrangement uses TRBV4-3 and TRBJ2-3, with 8 bases matching TRBD2. CDR3 DNA: TGCGCCAGCAGCCAAAGTCGGGGGGGGCCGGGAGCAGATACGCAGTATTTT. This translates into CASSQSRGGPGADTQYF.